The rows below give T cell receptor beta chains drawn from one sample of a study of blood T cell repertoires in COVID-19. The method was immunoSEQ multiplex PCR; TCRdb's version includes in-frame clones alone and lacks a portion of them. The repertoire holds 450,000 or so clones, with 85% to 90% as singletons. The material sequenced was peripheral blood. The origin of the receptors is a young man with COVID-19, enrolled during active disease. Both conserved end residues are part of each CDR3.

j_call: TRBJ2-5
v_call: TRBV19
cdr3_aa: CASRQGQETQYF

j_call: TRBJ2-3
v_call: TRBV7-2
cdr3_aa: CASSFRGTGTQYF

j_call: TRBJ2-2
v_call: TRBV9
cdr3_aa: CASSVRQGDTGELFF

j_call: TRBJ1-2
v_call: TRBV7-9
cdr3_aa: CASSPHGQLRYGYTF

j_call: TRBJ2-5
v_call: TRBV14
cdr3_aa: CASSQDLGRVETQYF

j_call: TRBJ2-7
v_call: TRBV7-2
cdr3_aa: CASSPRGGTYEQYF

j_call: TRBJ1-2
v_call: TRBV6-2/TRBV6-3
cdr3_aa: CASSHRGGGGAYGYTF

j_call: TRBJ1-1
v_call: TRBV12-3/TRBV12-4
cdr3_aa: CATSARRNTEAFF

j_call: TRBJ2-2
v_call: TRBV7-3
cdr3_aa: CASSLLTGTSGRANTGELFF

j_call: TRBJ1-2
v_call: TRBV14
cdr3_aa: CASSGGHGRLYGYTF

j_call: TRBJ2-5
v_call: TRBV6-5
cdr3_aa: CASSSGQGPQETQYF

j_call: TRBJ2-7
v_call: TRBV2
cdr3_aa: CASSVGEEDEQYF

j_call: TRBJ1-2
v_call: TRBV2
cdr3_aa: CARTPGQGRMGYTF

j_call: TRBJ2-3
v_call: TRBV4-1
cdr3_aa: CASSQDGTRTDTQYF

j_call: TRBJ1-5
v_call: TRBV19
cdr3_aa: CASSPLYSNQPQHF

j_call: TRBJ2-4
v_call: TRBV19
cdr3_aa: CASSSDINIQYF

j_call: TRBJ1-5
v_call: TRBV6-1
cdr3_aa: CASSEAPGRADQPQHF

j_call: TRBJ2-1
v_call: TRBV27
cdr3_aa: CASSYGGIYNEQFF

j_call: TRBJ2-5
v_call: TRBV25-1
cdr3_aa: CASGNRGLETQYF

j_call: TRBJ1-2
v_call: TRBV5-6
cdr3_aa: CASSLPGTGGGYTF

j_call: TRBJ2-1
v_call: TRBV27
cdr3_aa: CATSLIVGTDEQFF

j_call: TRBJ2-1
v_call: TRBV11-2
cdr3_aa: CASSFRAGGPQNEQFF

j_call: TRBJ1-3
v_call: TRBV3-1/TRBV3-2
cdr3_aa: CASSQGAAGNTIYF

j_call: TRBJ1-4
v_call: TRBV6-5
cdr3_aa: CASSPADEKLFF

j_call: TRBJ2-1
v_call: TRBV11-2
cdr3_aa: CASSLVSSGDEQFF

j_call: TRBJ1-1
v_call: TRBV18
cdr3_aa: CASSLSTRVNTEAFF

j_call: TRBJ2-3
v_call: TRBV7-9
cdr3_aa: CASSVRDWSTDTQYF

j_call: TRBJ2-1
v_call: TRBV5-1
cdr3_aa: CASSLTLGQGANEQFF

j_call: TRBJ1-2
v_call: TRBV7-9
cdr3_aa: CASSLGSRVPLGYTF

j_call: TRBJ2-1
v_call: TRBV7-3
cdr3_aa: CASSLSGAEQFF

j_call: TRBJ1-2
v_call: TRBV7-8
cdr3_aa: CASSLAARQGTGYTF

j_call: TRBJ1-5
v_call: TRBV21-1
cdr3_aa: CASSHTRPEVGQPQHF